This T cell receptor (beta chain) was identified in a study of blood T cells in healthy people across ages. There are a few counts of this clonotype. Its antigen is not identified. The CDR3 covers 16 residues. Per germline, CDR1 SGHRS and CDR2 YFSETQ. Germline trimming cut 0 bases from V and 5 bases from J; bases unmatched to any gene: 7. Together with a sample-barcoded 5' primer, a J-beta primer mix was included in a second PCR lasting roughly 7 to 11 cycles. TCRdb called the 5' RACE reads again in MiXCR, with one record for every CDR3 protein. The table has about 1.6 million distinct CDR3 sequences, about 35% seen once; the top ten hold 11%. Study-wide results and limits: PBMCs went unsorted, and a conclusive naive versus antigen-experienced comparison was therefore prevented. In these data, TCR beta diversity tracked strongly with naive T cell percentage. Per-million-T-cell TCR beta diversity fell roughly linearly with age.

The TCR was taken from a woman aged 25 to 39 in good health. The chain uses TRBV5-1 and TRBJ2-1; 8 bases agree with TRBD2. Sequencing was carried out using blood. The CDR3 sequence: CASSLGPGGLNNEQFF. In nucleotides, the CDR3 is TGCGCCAGCAGCTTGGGGCCGGGGGGGCTGAACAATGAGCAGTTCTTC.